This T cell receptor beta chain was sequenced for a study of blood T cell repertoires in COVID-19. Study summary: The cDNA or gDNA used as material had been derived from T cells, B-cell-depleted T cells, or PBMCs.

The germline gives CDR1 LNHDA, CDR2 SQIVND (reference sequence). The ends lost 1 base at V and 1 base at J; junction bases unmatched: 3. The CDR3 sequence is 16 residues long. Measured with immunoSEQ multiplex PCR; TCRdb has only the in-frame clones, and not every one. This sample has about 140,000 clones; around 90% occur once, and the top ten carry 1.5% to 2%. The rearrangement links TRBV19 to TRBJ1-5; TRBD1 matches at 8 bases. The receptor was isolated from a man between 65 and 85 years old with acute or convalescent COVID-19. Input material: peripheral blood. In DNA, the CDR3 is TGTGCCAGTAGTATAGGCGGACAGGGCAGCAATCAGCCCCAGCATTTT. Amino acid sequence: CASSIGGQGSNQPQHF.